The next 7 T cell receptor beta chains were all read from a single sample in a study of beta chain features in type 1 diabetes. Reverse transcription of all isolated RNA meant that expressed TCRB transcripts were sequenced. Produced via immunoSEQ multiplex PCR; TCRdb's table is partial and in-frame only. The profile shows 450,000 or so clones, approximately 10% of them singletons. Sequencing was done on a sample of naive CD4+ T cells from blood. These receptors were collected from a woman between 18 and 30 years old in good health.

This clone was seen more than once but under ten times. The genes are TRBV7-9 and TRBJ2-1; D not resolved. Germline assignment: CDR1 SEHNR and CDR2 FQNEAQ (reference sequence). The ends were cut back, 1 base at V and 0 bases at J, with 10 bases in the middle. The CDR3 loop spans 16 amino acids. CDR3: CASSLESVSSYNEQFF. In DNA form, the CDR3 reads TGTGCCAGCAGCTTAGAAAGCGTCAGCTCCTACAATGAGCAGTTCTTC.

This clone occurred a few times. The chain carries TRBV7-9 and TRBJ2-1; 11 bases agree with TRBD1. This CDR3 has 15 residues. J was trimmed by 6 bases and V by 5 bases; bases with no gene match: 6. From germline, CDR1 is SEHNR and CDR2 FQNEAQ (reference sequence). The CDR3 spells CASSTTGTGGNEQFF. The CDR3 DNA sequence: TGTGCCAGCAGCACGACCGGGACAGGGGGCAATGAGCAGTTCTTC.

This clone was recorded a few times. V usage is TRBV5-1 and J usage is TRBJ2-1; TRBD1 might be the D (6 bases). Germline CDR1 reads SGHRS; CDR2 reads YFSETQ. This CDR3 contains 15 residues. The V and J ends lost 4 bases and 7 bases respectively, with 18 bases between them. CDR3 sequence: CASSRLTGEGNEQFF. The CDR3 bases are TGCGCCAGCAGCAGGTTGACAGGAGAGGGGAATGAGCAGTTCTTC.

This clone was counted between two and nine times. The gene calls are TRBV5-1 and TRBJ1-4, with D perhaps TRBD1 (6 bases). The CDR3 length is 14 residues. The germline V and J ends were trimmed by 2 bases and 8 bases, with 13 bases remaining between them. CDR1 and CDR2 from the germline V gene are SGHRS and YFSETQ. The CDR3 loop reads CASSLRTVGEKLFF. The CDR3, as DNA: TGCGCCAGCAGCTTAAGGACAGTTGGAGAAAAACTGTTTTTT. Full variable domain (remainder filled in from reference TRBV5-1 and TRBJ1-4): KAGVTQTPRYLIKTRGQQVTLSCSPISGHRSVSWYQQTPGQGLQFLFEYFSETQRNKGNFPGRFSGRQFSNSRSEMNVSTLELGDSALYLCASSLRTVGEKLFFGSGTQLSVL.

This sequence joins TRBV5-1 and TRBJ2-5; a weak D match, TRBD2 (5 bases). Germline values: CDR1 SGHRS, CDR2 YFSETQ. V dropped 0 bases and J dropped 1 base, with 19 bases sitting between them. The CDR3 sequence is 18 residues long. The CDR3: CASSLALLSPDFQETQYF. DNA for the CDR3: TGCGCCAGCAGCTTGGCCTTATTGTCCCCGGACTTCCAAGAGACCCAGTACTTC.

This sequence joins TRBV5-1 and TRBJ1-1; weak D call: TRBD1 (6 bases). The CDR3 loop spans 14 amino acids. Trimming took 8 bases from V and 2 from J, leaving 16 bases between them. The germline V gene encodes CDR1 SGHRS and CDR2 YFSETQ. The CDR3 bases are TGCGCCAGTACCTCAGGGGTCAGCAACACTGAAGCTTTCTTT. Translated, it gives CASTSGVSNTEAFF. The whole variable domain, filled in from reference TRBV5-1 and TRBJ1-1, reads KAGVTQTPRYLIKTRGQQVTLSCSPISGHRSVSWYQQTPGQGLQFLFEYFSETQRNKGNFPGRFSGRQFSNSRSEMNVSTLELGDSALYLCASTSGVSNTEAFFGQGTRLTVV.

The table lists this clone with a few counts. The chain uses TRBV6-6 and TRBJ1-3; possibly TRBD1 for D (5 bases). In germline, CDR1 is MNHNY, CDR2 SVGAGI (reference sequence). This CDR3 is built from 13 residues. The V end lost 8 bases, the J end lost 0 bases, and 8 bases lay between the germline ends. CDR3 sequence: CASAGYSGNTIYF. The CDR3 DNA reads as TGTGCCAGCGCAGGGTACTCTGGAAACACCATATATTTT.